Sequencing of this T cell receptor beta chain was carried out in a study of response to subunit inactivated influenza vaccine. CDR3 length: 14 residues. V was shortened by 5 bases and J by 3 bases, with 13 bases between the two germline ends. The germline CDR1 and CDR2 sequences are MNHNS and SASEGT. Study conclusions and caveats: Authors suggested few new T cells are recruited by each seasonal influenza vaccination.

TCRdb used MiXCR to reprocess the RT-PCR reads, holding one entry per CDR3 protein. The profile shows roughly 700,000 distinct CDR3 sequences, about 14% of them singletons. Only a few counts were recorded for this clonotype. The antigen remains undetermined. This chain connects TRBV6-1 to TRBJ1-1, with unresolved D. The starting material was PBMCs from blood, obtained around 15 days before vaccination. The receptor was derived from a middle-aged man who received an inactivated influenza vaccine. In nucleotides, the CDR3 is TGTGCCAGCAGTCGAACAGCGAGATACACTGAAGCTTTCTTT. It is translated as CASSRTARYTEAFF.